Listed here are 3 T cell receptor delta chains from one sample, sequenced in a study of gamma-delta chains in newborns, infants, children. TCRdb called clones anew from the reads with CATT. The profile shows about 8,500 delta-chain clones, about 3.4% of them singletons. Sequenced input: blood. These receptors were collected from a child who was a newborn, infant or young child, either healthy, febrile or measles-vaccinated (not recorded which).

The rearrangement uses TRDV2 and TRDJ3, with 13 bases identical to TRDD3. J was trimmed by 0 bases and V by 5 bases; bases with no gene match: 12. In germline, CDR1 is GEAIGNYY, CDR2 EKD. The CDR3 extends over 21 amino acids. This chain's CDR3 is CACGPVLGDTDSSWDTRQMFF. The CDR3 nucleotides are TGTGCCTGTGGCCCCGTACTGGGGGATACGGATTCCTCCTGGGACACCCGACAGATGTTTTTC.

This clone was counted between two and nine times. In DNA form, the CDR3 reads TGTGCCTGTGACACGTACTGGGGGATAAGCTTCCCCTGGGACACCCGACAGATGTTTTTC. Protein: CACDTYWGISFPWDTRQMFF. The chain recombines TRDV2 with TRDJ3; 11 bases agree with TRDD3. CDR1 and CDR2 (germline): GEAIGNYY, EKD. With 1 base clipped from V and 2 bases from J, the junction kept 9 bases outside the gene matches. CDR3 length: 20 residues.

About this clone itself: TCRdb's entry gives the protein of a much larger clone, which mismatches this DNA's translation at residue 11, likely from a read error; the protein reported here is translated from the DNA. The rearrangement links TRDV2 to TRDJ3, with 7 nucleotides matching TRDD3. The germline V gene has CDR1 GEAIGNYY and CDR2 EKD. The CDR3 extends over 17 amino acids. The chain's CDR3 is CACDTVLGPWGTRQMFF. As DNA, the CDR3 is TGTGCCTGTGACACCGTACTGGGGCCCTGGGGCACCCGACAGATGTTTTTC.